This T cell receptor beta chain was recorded in a study of blood T cell repertoires in COVID-19. Turning to the study itself: Samples came from the United States, Italy and Spain, spanning acute and convalescent COVID-19.

Some clones are missing from TCRdb's copy, which holds only in-frame ones; the method was immunoSEQ multiplex PCR. Here the sample spans around 250,000 clones, approximately 91% being singletons. Cohort allocation depended upon clinical history that participants reported. The trim removed 5 bases at V and 2 bases at J, leaving 3 bases unmatched. The germline gives CDR1 SGHVS, CDR2 FNYEAQ. CDR3 size: 15 residues. The table lists this clone with a count of one. This receptor was taken from a human donor in a cohort exposed to, infected with or recovered from COVID-19 (not recorded which). The donor label of this sample is uncertain. The chain links TRBV7-6 to TRBJ2-2, with 9 positions matching TRBD1. Sequencing used PBMCs or T cells enriched from blood (not recorded which). CDR3 in amino acids: CASSTQGANTGELFF. The DNA of the CDR3 is TGTGCCAGCAGCACACAGGGGGCCAACACCGGGGAGCTGTTTTTT.